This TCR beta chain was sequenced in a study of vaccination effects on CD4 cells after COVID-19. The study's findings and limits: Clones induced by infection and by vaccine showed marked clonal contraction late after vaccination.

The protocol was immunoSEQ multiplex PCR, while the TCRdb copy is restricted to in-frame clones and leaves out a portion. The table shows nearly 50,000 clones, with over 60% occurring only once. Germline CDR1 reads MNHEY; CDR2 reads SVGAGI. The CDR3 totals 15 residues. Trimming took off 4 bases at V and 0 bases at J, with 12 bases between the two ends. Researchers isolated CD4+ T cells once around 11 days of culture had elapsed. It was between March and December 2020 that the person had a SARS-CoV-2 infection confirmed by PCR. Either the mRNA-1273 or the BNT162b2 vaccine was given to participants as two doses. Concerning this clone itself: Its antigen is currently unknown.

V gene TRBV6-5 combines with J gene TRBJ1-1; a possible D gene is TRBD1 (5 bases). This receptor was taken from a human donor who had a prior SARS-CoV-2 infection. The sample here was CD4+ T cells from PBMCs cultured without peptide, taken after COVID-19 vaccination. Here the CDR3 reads CASSSVGGLNTEAFF. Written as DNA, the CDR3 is TGTGCCAGCAGTTCCGTGGGGGGATTGAACACTGAAGCTTTCTTT.